The 16 T cell receptor beta chains below come from one sample, sequenced in a study of cytomegalovirus exposure and HLA in healthy donors. Clones were sequenced by immunoSEQ multiplex PCR, and TCRdb holds only the in-frame ones, with some missing. The top ten clones hold under 2% of a sample with tens of thousands of clones, 94% of them seen once. Sequenced material: PBMCs. The origin of the receptors is a woman under 30 in good health and CMV-seropositive.

The chain employs TRBV6-5 and TRBJ1-1, with TRBD1 as a possible D gene (5 bases). V was trimmed by 8 bases and J by 3 bases, leaving 19 bases between them. The CDR3 covers 15 residues. Germline V gene sequence: CDR1 MNHEY, CDR2 SVGAGI. The CDR3 protein is CASLLGGRGDTEAFF. Written as DNA, the CDR3 is TGTGCCAGCCTCCTGGGAGGTAGGGGAGACACTGAAGCTTTCTTT.

The CDR3 here is CASSRLTGTGTFYTF. The CDR3 DNA reads as TGCGCCAGCAGCCGATTAACCGGGACAGGGACCTTCTACACCTTC. This chain joins TRBV4-1 and TRBJ1-2; 9 bases map to TRBD1. The V and J ends lost 4 bases and 10 bases, in that order; junction bases with no gene match: 13. From germline, CDR1 is MGHRA and CDR2 YSYEKL. The CDR3 consists of 15 residues.

This sequence joins TRBV6-5 and TRBJ1-1, with 10 bases identical to TRBD1. Germline V gene sequence: CDR1 MNHEY, CDR2 SVGAGI. Trimming cost V 6 bases and J 5 bases; bases outside gene matches: 6. This CDR3 has 14 amino acids. CDR3 amino acids: CASRSDRGRTEAFF. In DNA form, the CDR3 reads TGTGCCAGCAGGTCTGACAGGGGGCGGACTGAAGCTTTCTTT.

The rearrangement joins TRBV14 to TRBJ1-1; D might be TRBD1 (5 bases). Germline values: CDR1 SGHDN, CDR2 FVKESK. This CDR3 region has 19 residues. V lost 0 bases and J 5 bases, leaving 25 bases between the germline ends. This CDR3 is CASSQESRGVWSRGTEAFF. In nucleotides, the CDR3 is TGTGCCAGCAGCCAAGAGTCCCGGGGGGTGTGGTCTCGGGGGACTGAAGCTTTCTTT.

The chain recombines TRBV5-4 with TRBJ2-2; TRBD2 agrees at 12 bases. The V gene's germline CDR1 is SGHNT and CDR2 YYREEE (reference sequence). The ends lost 4 bases at V and 4 bases at J; junction bases unmatched: 14. The CDR3 spans 19 residues. CDR3 amino acids: CASSPRGLAGYLGTGELFF. DNA for the CDR3: TGTGCCAGCAGCCCTCGAGGACTAGCGGGATACTTGGGCACCGGGGAGCTGTTTTTT.

The chain links TRBV19 to TRBJ2-7, with 8 nucleotides matching TRBD2. The CDR3 runs to 14 residues. Germline CDR1 is LNHDA and CDR2 is SQIVND (reference sequence). V shed 4 bases and J 2 bases; nucleotides not matched to a gene: 4. CDR3 nucleotides: TGTGCCAGTAGTAGGGATAGCGGGGCCTACGAGCAGTACTTC. It codes for CASSRDSGAYEQYF.

The rearrangement joins TRBV19 to TRBJ2-7; possible D gene TRBD1, 5 bases. The CDR3 contains 14 residues. The ends were cut back, 3 bases at V and 4 bases at J, with 13 bases in the middle. CDR1 is LNHDA and CDR2 is SQIVND in the germline V gene (reference sequence). CDR3 in DNA: TGTGCCAGTAGTATCTCGGCAGGGATATACGAGCAGTACTTC. As protein: CASSISAGIYEQYF.

The gene calls are TRBV19 and TRBJ1-2, with 7 bases fitting TRBD1. Germline V lookup: CDR1 LNHDA, CDR2 SQIVND (reference sequence). Trimming cost V 6 bases and J 5 bases; bases outside gene matches: 9. This CDR3 is 14 amino acids long. The CDR3 region is CASSGQAGLYGYTF. The CDR3 DNA reads as TGTGCCAGTAGCGGACAGGCGGGGTTATATGGCTACACCTTC.

This clone appeared a single time. V usage is TRBV29-1 and J usage is TRBJ1-2, with D perhaps matching TRBD1 (6 bases). CDR1 is SQVTM and CDR2 is ANQGSEA in the germline V gene. Trimming took 5 bases from V and 1 from J, leaving 11 bases between them. The CDR3 consists of 13 residues. The DNA for the CDR3 is TGCAGCGTTCAAACAGGGATTAACTATGGCTACACCTTC. Protein sequence: CSVQTGINYGYTF.

The rearrangement links TRBV18 to TRBJ2-1; TRBD1 matches 12 bases. J lost 8 bases, V lost 5 bases, and 13 bases had no gene match. The CDR3 covers 17 residues. Germline CDR1 is KGHSH and CDR2 is LQKENI. The CDR3 region has the DNA TGTGCCAGCTCAGCATCAGTACGGGACAGGGGGCTGGATGAGCAGTTCTTC. It translates to CASSASVRDRGLDEQFF. Full variable domain (outside the CDR3, taken from reference TRBV18 and TRBJ2-1): NAGVMQNPRHLVRRRGQEARLRCSPMKGHSHVYWYRQLPEEGLKFMVYLQKENIIDESGMPKERFSAEFPKEGPSILRIQQVVRGDSAAYFCASSASVRDRGLDEQFFGPGTRLTVL.

V and J are TRBV5-6 and TRBJ1-2, with 9 bases that match TRBD1. After removal of 5 bases from V and 4 bases from J, the junction contained 9 bases not matched to a gene. Germline V lookup: CDR1 SGHDT, CDR2 YYEEEE. This CDR3 spans 15 amino acids. The CDR3 region has the DNA TGTGCCAGCAGGTTAACACAGGGGGCTATCTATGGCTACACCTTC. Protein sequence: CASRLTQGAIYGYTF. Filled out from reference TRBV5-6 and TRBJ1-2, the complete variable domain reads DAGVTQSPTHLIKTRGQQVTLRCSPKSGHDTVSWYQQALGQGPQFIFQYYEEEERQRGNFPDRFSGHQFPNYSSELNVNALLLGDSALYLCASRLTQGAIYGYTFGSGTRLTVV.

This clone was observed a single time. CDR3: CASSLFVNTEAFF. CDR3 nucleotide sequence: TGTGCCAGCAGCTTATTTGTAAACACTGAAGCTTTCTTT. The V gene is TRBV7-8, the J gene TRBJ1-1, with D unclear. V was cut by 2 bases and J by 2 bases, with 6 bases left in between. The germline CDR1 and CDR2 sequences are SGHVS and FQNEAQ. The CDR3 spans 13 residues.

The rearrangement links TRBV11-2 to TRBJ1-2; TRBD1 matches at 9 bases. CDR1 is SGHAT, CDR2 FQNNGV, per germline. The CDR3 sequence is 15 residues long. V lost 3 bases to trimming and J lost 3 bases; unmatched junction nucleotides: 5. The chain's CDR3 is CASSFSGQGYYGYTF. The DNA for the CDR3 is TGTGCCAGCAGCTTCTCCGGACAGGGGTACTATGGCTACACCTTC.

This clone was detected only a few times. J is TRBJ2-7 and V is TRBV7-8; D may be TRBD1 (6 bases). Germline V gene data show CDR1 as SGHVS and CDR2 as FQNEAQ. This CDR3 comprises 14 residues. The ends were cut back, 0 bases at V and 2 bases at J, with 8 bases in the middle. The CDR3 DNA reads TGTGCCAGCAGCTTAGCTCGGACAGCCTACGAGCAGTACTTC. Its translation: CASSLARTAYEQYF.

V is TRBV5-8 and J is TRBJ2-6; D gene unclear. The germline V gene encodes CDR1 SGHTS and CDR2 YDEGEE. With 3 bases removed from V and 0 bases from J, the gap between germline ends came to 7 bases. The CDR3 extends over 15 amino acids. The CDR3: CASSSRSSGANVLTF. The DNA of the CDR3 is TGTGCCAGCAGCTCGCGGAGCTCTGGGGCCAACGTCCTGACTTTC.

The chain joins TRBV19 to TRBJ1-1; 9 bases are a match to TRBD1. The junction had 10 bases not matched to a gene; V was cut back by 5 bases and J by 3 bases. Looked up from germline, CDR1 is LNHDA and CDR2 is SQIVND (reference sequence). This CDR3 spans 16 amino acids. This CDR3 reads CASSSPGQGRDTEAFF. The CDR3 bases are TGTGCCAGTAGTTCCCCGGGACAGGGTAGAGACACTGAAGCTTTCTTT.